The 25 T cell receptor beta chains listed next were all sequenced from one sample in a study of cytomegalovirus exposure and HLA in healthy donors. The PCR ran on 60 Vbeta and 13 Jbeta primers. Libraries were prepared by immunoSEQ multiplex PCR; TCRdb keeps only in-frame clonotypes and omits some of them. This sample yields around 150,000 clones, of which around 79% are seen a single time; roughly 6% belongs to the top ten. Sequencing was done on a sample of PBMCs. All receptors derive from a man aged 45-65 years in good health and CMV-seropositive.

V gene TRBV27 combines with J gene TRBJ2-1, with TRBD1 identical over 8 bases. Germline V gene sequence: CDR1 MNHEY, CDR2 SMNVEV (reference sequence). The CDR3 runs 13 residues. J lost 9 bases, V lost 5 bases, and 6 bases had no gene match. CDR3 in amino acids: CASSPRQGTEQFF. CDR3 coding DNA: TGTGCCAGCAGTCCCCGACAGGGGACTGAGCAGTTCTTC.

V and J are TRBV6-1 and TRBJ2-7; D remains ambiguous. The ends were cut back, 2 bases at V and 0 bases at J, with 11 bases in the middle. CDR3 length equals 15 residues. CDR1 is MNHNS, CDR2 SASEGT, per germline. CDR3 sequence (DNA): TGTGCCAGCAGTGAAATGGCACACCACTCCTACGAGCAGTACTTC. Protein sequence: CASSEMAHHSYEQYF.

The gene calls are TRBV2 and TRBJ2-1; weak D call: TRBD2 (6 bases). CDR3 length: 14 residues. V lost 7 bases and J lost 7, with 17 bases in between. Germline CDR1 SNHLY, CDR2 FYNNEI. The CDR3 nucleotides are TGTGCCAGCACGTACTTGAGGAGCGGGAATGAGCAGTTCTTC. Encoded protein: CASTYLRSGNEQFF. Filled out from reference TRBV2 and TRBJ2-1, the complete variable domain reads EPEVTQTPSHQVTQMGQEVILRCVPISNHLYFYWYRQILGQKVEFLVSFYNNEISEKSEIFDDQFSVERPDGSNFTLKIRSTKLEDSAMYFCASTYLRSGNEQFFGPGTRLTVL.

The chain employs TRBV7-9 and TRBJ2-5, with a possible D match to TRBD1 (5 bases). CDR1 is SEHNR and CDR2 is FQNEAQ in the germline V gene (reference sequence). Trimming removed 5 bases at V and 2 bases at J, with 12 bases between. This CDR3 comprises 14 residues. The CDR3 region has the DNA TGTGCCAGCAGCCGTCCAGGGTTACAAGAGACCCAGTACTTC. Translated, it gives CASSRPGLQETQYF. Full variable domain (rest looked up from reference TRBV7-9 and TRBJ2-5): DTGVSQNPRHKITKRGQNVTFRCDPISEHNRLYWYRQTLGQGPEFLTYFQNEAQLEKSRLLSDRFSAERPKGSFSTLEIQRTEQGDSAMYLCASSRPGLQETQYFGPGTRLLVL.

CDR3 protein: CASSPRDSRNEQFF. The CDR3 DNA follows: TGTGCCAGCTCACCCCGGGACTCACGCAATGAGCAGTTCTTC. This chain uses TRBV18 with TRBJ2-1; D is possibly TRBD2 (6 bases). The CDR3 is 14 residues long. Germline CDR1 and CDR2: KGHSH and LQKENI. Trimming took off 3 bases at V and 6 bases at J, with 12 bases between the two ends. The full variable domain, rest sourced from reference TRBV18 and TRBJ2-1, is NAGVMQNPRHLVRRRGQEARLRCSPMKGHSHVYWYRQLPEEGLKFMVYLQKENIIDESGMPKERFSAEFPKEGPSILRIQQVVRGDSAAYFCASSPRDSRNEQFFGPGTRLTVL.

This clone appeared a few times. V gene TRBV10-2 combines with J gene TRBJ1-3; D is unresolved. The CDR3 runs to 12 residues. V lost 5 bases and J lost 15, with 17 bases in between. In germline, CDR1 is WSHSY, CDR2 SAAADI. The CDR3 sequence: CASSSPGRPKYF. As DNA, the CDR3 is TGCGCCAGCAGTTCCCCGGGAAGGCCTAAATATTTT.

This chain links TRBV7-9 with TRBJ1-5, with 7 bases matching TRBD1. The CDR3 has 14 amino acids. The ends lost 5 bases at V and 2 bases at J; junction bases unmatched: 3. Germline V lookup: CDR1 SEHNR, CDR2 FQNEAQ (reference sequence). CDR3 nucleotide sequence: TGTGCCAGCAGCGGAGGGACAGGCAATCAGCCCCAGCATTTT. Translation gives CASSGGTGNQPQHF. Full variable domain (outside the CDR3, taken from reference TRBV7-9 and TRBJ1-5): DTGVSQNPRHKITKRGQNVTFRCDPISEHNRLYWYRQTLGQGPEFLTYFQNEAQLEKSRLLSDRFSAERPKGSFSTLEIQRTEQGDSAMYLCASSGGTGNQPQHFGDGTRLSIL.

The CDR3 loop is CAWSWVGTLSGNTIYF. The CDR3 nucleotides are TGTGCCTGGAGCTGGGTCGGGACACTCTCTGGAAACACCATATATTTT. The rearrangement joins TRBV30 to TRBJ1-3; a possible D gene is TRBD1 (6 bases). The CDR3 loop spans 16 amino acids. Germline values: CDR1 GTSNPN, CDR2 SVGIG (reference sequence). Trimming removed 3 bases from V and 0 bases from J, with 15 bases in between.

Only a few counts were recorded for this clone. V is TRBV10-2 and J is TRBJ2-5; maybe TRBD2 (6 bases). CDR3 length: 13 residues. The ends were cut back, 7 bases at V and 5 bases at J, with 14 bases in the middle. Germline-derived CDR1 and CDR2 are WSHSY and SAAADI. The DNA for the CDR3 is TGCGCCAGCATGTTGCGGGGCCAGGAGACCCAGTACTTC. Amino acids: CASMLRGQETQYF.

This rearrangement joins TRBV5-6 to TRBJ1-4, with 10 bases aligning to TRBD1. Germline V gene lookup returns CDR1 SGHDT and CDR2 YYEEEE. Germline trimming cut 0 bases from V and 8 bases from J; bases unmatched to any gene: 10. The CDR3 covers 17 residues. CDR3 DNA sequence: TGTGCCAGCAGCTTGGGGGGACAGGGGCCAGCAGGGGAAAAACTGTTTTTT. Amino acid sequence: CASSLGGQGPAGEKLFF.

This clone has just a few counts. The chain combines TRBV27 with TRBJ2-3; 10 nucleotides agree with TRBD2. This CDR3 has 17 amino acids. With 3 bases clipped from V and 0 bases from J, the junction kept 6 bases outside the gene matches. Germline CDR1 MNHEY, CDR2 SMNVEV (reference sequence). The CDR3 loop is CASSFLGLAESTDTQYF. The CDR3 DNA sequence: TGTGCCAGCAGTTTCCTAGGACTAGCGGAGAGCACAGATACGCAGTATTTT.

This clone showed up just a few times. The chain has TRBV28 and TRBJ1-5; TRBD1 aligns across 7 bases. Germline lookup yields CDR1 MDHEN and CDR2 SYDVKM. The CDR3 consists of 13 residues. V shed 6 bases, J shed 5 bases, and the junction held 4 bases outside the gene matches. CDR3 amino acids: CASSDRDDQPQHF. In nucleotides, the CDR3 is TGTGCCAGCAGCGACAGGGACGATCAGCCCCAGCATTTT.

The rearrangement uses TRBV28 and TRBJ2-7; 9 bases are a match to TRBD1. Germline CDR1 reads MDHEN; CDR2 reads SYDVKM. V was clipped by 5 bases and J by 1 base; unmatched bases: 9. The CDR3 sequence is 16 residues long. Written as DNA, the CDR3 is TGTGCCAGCAGTCCCCCTTTGGGGACAGGGTCCTACGAGCAGTACTTC. Translation gives CASSPPLGTGSYEQYF.

This chain links TRBV7-2 with TRBJ2-7; D is unresolved. V was shortened by 6 bases and J by 7 bases, with 16 bases between the two germline ends. The germline V gene encodes CDR1 SGHTA and CDR2 FQGNSA. CDR3 length equals 13 residues. CDR3 residues: CASSRGRLWEQYF. In nucleotides, the CDR3 is TGTGCCAGCAGTCGTGGCAGACTTTGGGAGCAGTACTTC.

The chain is built from TRBV19 and TRBJ2-7; TRBD2 matches at 15 bases. Unmatched junction bases numbered 10, after V lost 5 bases and J lost 2 bases. Germline lookup yields CDR1 LNHDA and CDR2 SQIVND (reference sequence). This CDR3 has 18 residues. This chain's CDR3 is CASSGTGLAGGTPYEQYF. DNA of the CDR3: TGTGCCAGTAGTGGGACGGGACTAGCGGGAGGAACGCCCTACGAGCAGTACTTC.

The chain carries TRBV6-5 and TRBJ2-5; 7 nucleotides align to TRBD2. The length of the CDR3 is 16 residues. Germline V CDR1 and CDR2: MNHEY, SVGAGI. V trimming: 2 bases; J trimming: 5 bases; junction bases outside the gene matches: 11. CDR3: CASSYRWGGLGETQYF. CDR3 coding DNA: TGTGCCAGCAGTTACCGTTGGGGGGGATTAGGGGAGACCCAGTACTTC.

There are a few counts of this clone. This chain joins TRBV5-1 and TRBJ1-1; D not resolved. This CDR3 contains 15 residues. The germline V and J ends were trimmed by 7 bases and 3 bases, with 19 bases remaining between them. CDR1 and CDR2 from the germline V gene are SGHRS and YFSETQ. CDR3 protein: CASAPNRVSDTEAFF. The DNA for the CDR3 is TGCGCCAGCGCGCCGAATCGGGTCTCAGACACTGAAGCTTTCTTT.

This clone was seen once. This chain joins TRBV21-1 and TRBJ2-1; TRBD2, as called in the table, went unchecked against the DNA. TRBV21-1 is reported as a pseudogene. CDR3 length: 12 residues. The CDR3 coding sequence is TGTGCCAGCAGCAAAGCGCTCCGGGAGCAGTTCTTC. It specifies CASSKALREQFF.

V gene TRBV19 combines with J gene TRBJ1-3; D gene unclear. V shed 3 bases and J shed 8 bases, with 11 bases lying between them. Germline-derived CDR1 and CDR2 are LNHDA and SQIVND (reference sequence). The CDR3 runs 13 residues. Written as DNA, the CDR3 is TGTGCCAGTAGTATTGGTGTTGAGGACACCATATATTTT. It encodes CASSIGVEDTIYF.

This clone showed up just once. This chain links TRBV6-1 with TRBJ2-7, with D possibly matching TRBD2 (5 bases). The V gene's germline CDR1 is MNHNS and CDR2 SASEGT. Trimming stripped 4 bases from V and 2 bases from J, with 9 bases between. CDR3 length: 13 amino acids. CDR3 bases: TGTGCCAGCAGTGCGGGAAATACCTACGAGCAGTACTTC. Its protein product is CASSAGNTYEQYF.

This chain connects TRBV27 to TRBJ1-1, with 10 bases fitting TRBD1. This CDR3 is built from 12 residues. V shed 8 bases, J shed 3 bases, and the junction held 0 bases outside the gene matches. Germline CDR1 and CDR2: MNHEY and SMNVEV (reference sequence). CDR3: CASGQGDTEAFF. CDR3 in DNA: TGTGCCAGCGGACAGGGGGACACTGAAGCTTTCTTT.

The chain recombines TRBV18 with TRBJ2-3; TRBD1 matches at 7 bases. J gave up 1 base and V 2 bases, and 6 bases lay outside the gene matches. Germline CDR1 is KGHSH and CDR2 is LQKENI. The CDR3 loop spans 16 amino acids. CDR3 sequence: CASSPTGVVGTDTQYF. CDR3 DNA sequence: TGTGCCAGCTCACCAACAGGGGTGGTGGGCACAGATACGCAGTATTTT.

V gene TRBV15 combines with J gene TRBJ1-1, with D tentatively TRBD1 (6 bases). The germline CDR1 and CDR2 sequences are LNHNV and YYDKDF (reference sequence). This CDR3 has 15 residues. V lost 2 bases to trimming and J lost 1 base, with 11 bases between them. This chain's CDR3 is CATSRPLGQNTEAFF. The CDR3 nucleotides are TGTGCCACCAGCAGACCCTTGGGACAGAACACTGAAGCTTTCTTT. The variable domain in full, with the rest retrieved from reference TRBV15 and TRBJ1-1, is DAMVIQNPRYQVTQFGKPVTLSCSQTLNHNVMYWYQQKSSQAPKLLFHYYDKDFNNEADTPDNFQSRRPNTSFCFLDIRSPGLGDTAMYLCATSRPLGQNTEAFFGQGTRLTVV.

This chain uses TRBV6-6 with TRBJ2-7; D gene uncertain. V shed 5 bases and J shed 6 bases, with 17 bases lying between them. This CDR3 has 14 residues. Germline V gene sequence: CDR1 MNHNY, CDR2 SVGAGI (reference sequence). The CDR3 DNA reads TGTGCCAGCAGTCCCTCGGGTTCCGCGGTCGAGCAGTACTTC. It is translated as CASSPSGSAVEQYF.

V gene TRBV6-1 combines with J gene TRBJ2-7, with TRBD1 identical over 9 bases. The CDR3 runs to 13 residues. Germline CDR1 and CDR2: MNHNS and SASEGT. Losses at the gene ends were 6 bases for V and 9 bases for J; bases not matched to a gene: 9. CDR3 loop: CASRIRTGVRQYF. CDR3 DNA sequence: TGTGCCAGCAGGATCAGGACAGGGGTTCGGCAGTACTTC.